This TCR beta chain was recorded in a study of CD8 T cells in ankylosing spondylitis. Study-level findings and limits: Before this, some motif variants had been reported in reactive arthritis synovial fluid and blood. Disease-linked clones reportedly concentrated significantly in matched ankylosing spondylitis synovial fluid.

Via MiXCR, TCRdb re-called the 5' RACE reads, giving one row per CDR3 protein. The table lists 25,000 to 35,000 distinct CDR3 sequences, approximately 14% of them singletons. Worth noting for this clonotype: Antigen: not known.

Germline V gene sequence: CDR1 LGHDT, CDR2 YNNKEL (reference sequence). The CDR3 is 18 amino acids. The J segment lost 10 bases and the V segment lost 1 base, leaving 13 bases of the junction unmatched. The chain couples TRBV3-1 to TRBJ1-6; 10 positions match TRBD1. Sample: blood. The sequence was collected from a male donor with ankylosing spondylitis or in good health (not recorded which). This CDR3 reads CASSQGIGRQGAGSPLHF. In DNA form, the CDR3 reads TGTGCCAGCAGCCAAGGGATCGGGCGACAGGGGGCTGGGTCACCCCTCCACTTT.